Below, 25 T cell receptor beta chains from the same sample are listed, as sequenced in a study of T-cell memory formation after mild COVID-19. From the 5' RACE reads, TCRdb called clonotypes with MiXCR, one entry per CDR3 protein. The table lists about 250,000 distinct CDR3 sequences, approximately 15% of them singletons. The sample consisted of PBMCs or a T cell subset sorted from them (not recorded which). These receptors all come from an adult woman who had mild COVID-19 (a few samples of this study predate the infection). Cell type and time point are not known.

This clonotype has a handful of counts. The V and J genes are TRBV5-4 and TRBJ1-2; weak D call: TRBD1 (5 bases). This CDR3 has 15 amino acids. Trimming shortened V by 4 bases and J by 4 bases, and 17 bases separated the two germline ends. Germline CDR1 is SGHNT and CDR2 is YYREEE (reference sequence). In nucleotides, the CDR3 is TGTGCCAGCAGCGGCTCGGGGGACGGACTCTATGGCTACACCTTC. Translated: CASSGSGDGLYGYTF.

The rearrangement uses TRBV9 and TRBJ2-5; 7 nucleotides match TRBD1. The CDR3 is 15 amino acids. Trimming cost V 6 bases and J 2 bases; bases outside gene matches: 10. The germline CDR1 and CDR2 sequences are SGDLS and YYNGEE. The CDR3 loop is CASNRQGVLQETQYF. The CDR3 coding sequence is TGTGCCAGCAATCGGCAGGGGGTCCTTCAAGAGACCCAGTACTTC.

This clonotype was seen a few times. The V call is TRBV6-1, the J call TRBJ2-1; the match to TRBD1 covers 9 bases. This CDR3 region has 16 residues. CDR1 and CDR2 from the germline V gene are MNHNS and SASEGT. V lost 0 bases to trimming and J lost 4 bases; unmatched junction nucleotides: 4. The CDR3 nucleotides read TGTGCCAGCAGTGAAGCCGGGACAGGGTATTACAATGAGCAGTTCTTC. Residues: CASSEAGTGYYNEQFF.

Ten or more counts support this clonotype. The rearrangement joins TRBV5-1 to TRBJ2-1; D is uncertain. The CDR3 is 15 residues long. The V end lost 0 bases, the J end lost 8 bases, and 15 bases lay between the germline ends. Germline CDR1 reads SGHRS; CDR2 reads YFSETQ. CDR3 sequence: CASSLAPNQADEQFF. As DNA, the CDR3 is TGCGCCAGCAGCTTGGCACCCAATCAGGCTGATGAGCAGTTCTTC.

This clonotype was picked up a small number of times. The rearrangement links TRBV4-1 to TRBJ2-5; tentatively, D is TRBD1 (6 bases). CDR3 size: 18 residues. CDR1 is MGHRA and CDR2 is YSYEKL in the germline V gene. The V end lost 3 bases, the J end lost 9 bases, and 29 bases lay between the germline ends. CDR3 DNA: TGCGCCAGCAGCCAGGGGGCGTTACCCTCGCTTGCAGCATTGTCCCAGTACTTC. It translates to CASSQGALPSLAALSQYF.

This sequence joins TRBV18 and TRBJ1-1, with D possibly TRBD1 on 6 matching bases. Trimming took 6 bases from V and 6 from J, leaving 14 bases between them. This CDR3 is built from 13 residues. CDR1 is KGHSH and CDR2 is LQKENI in the germline V gene. The CDR3 region is CASSEFRGAEAFF. The CDR3 bases are TGTGCCAGCTCTGAGTTCAGGGGCGCTGAAGCTTTCTTT. The full variable domain, its missing parts supplied by reference TRBV18 and TRBJ1-1, is NAGVMQNPRHLVRRRGQEARLRCSPMKGHSHVYWYRQLPEEGLKFMVYLQKENIIDESGMPKERFSAEFPKEGPSILRIQQVVRGDSAAYFCASSEFRGAEAFFGQGTRLTVV.

This clonotype was detected only a few times. This chain links TRBV30 with TRBJ2-5; maybe TRBD2 (5 bases). Germline V CDR1 and CDR2: GTSNPN, SVGIG (reference sequence). Trimming cost V 2 bases and J 7 bases, with 8 bases left between them. There are 11 residues in the CDR3. The chain's CDR3 is CAWSQEGTQYF. Written as DNA, the CDR3 is TGTGCCTGGAGTCAAGAGGGGACCCAGTACTTC.

This clonotype was counted a few times. This chain connects TRBV12-3 or TRBV12-4 to TRBJ1-4, with no clear D. The CDR3 consists of 13 residues. Between the trimmed V and J ends, which lost 6 bases and 10 bases, there was a span of 15 bases. The CDR3 region has the DNA TGTGCCAGCAGCCACAACAGCGGAGTAAAACTGTTTTTT. Translation: CASSHNSGVKLFF.

This clonotype was found a few times. The chain couples TRBV10-3 to TRBJ2-3; D ambiguous. This CDR3 has 13 residues. Germline lookup yields CDR1 ENHRY and CDR2 SYGVKD. V lost 11 bases and J 5 bases, leaving 17 bases between the germline ends. CDR3 in amino acids: CAASLSKGDTQYF. The DNA of the CDR3 is TGTGCCGCCTCCCTTTCCAAGGGAGATACGCAGTATTTT.

This clonotype came up many times. The chain links TRBV5-1 to TRBJ2-1; TRBD2 is a possible D gene (7 bases). This CDR3 has 13 residues. Per the germline V gene, CDR1 is SGHRS and CDR2 is YFSETQ. The V end lost 6 bases, the J end lost 11 bases, and 18 bases lay between the germline ends. The DNA for the CDR3 is TGCGCCAGCACCGCTCCCGCGGGGGACAAGCAGTTCTTC. Translated, it gives CASTAPAGDKQFF.

V usage is TRBV12-3 or TRBV12-4 and J usage is TRBJ1-1; D remains ambiguous. This CDR3 comprises 16 residues. Trimming removed 1 base at V and 0 bases at J, with 12 bases between. CDR3 DNA: TGTGCCAGCAGTTTAGTCCACGGCAGGATGAACACTGAAGCTTTCTTT. It translates to CASSLVHGRMNTEAFF.

The V call is TRBV2, the J call TRBJ2-1; 7 positions agree with TRBD2. Unmatched junction bases numbered 13, after V lost 6 bases and J lost 5 bases. The CDR3 spans 16 residues. Germline V CDR1 and CDR2: SNHLY, FYNNEI. The chain's CDR3 is CASSVRLLARHNEQFF. DNA of the CDR3: TGTGCCAGCAGCGTGAGACTACTAGCGCGGCACAATGAGCAGTTCTTC.

In this sample, this clonotype turned up a few times. The chain is built from TRBV6-2 or TRBV6-3 and TRBJ1-2; possible D gene TRBD1, 6 bases. V lost 2 bases and J lost 4, with 8 bases in between. CDR1 and CDR2 from the germline V gene are MNHEY and SVGEGT. The CDR3 spans 13 residues. CDR3 coding DNA: TGTGCCAGCAGTTACGGAGGGGGCTATGGCTACACCTTC. Translation: CASSYGGGYGYTF.

This clonotype was counted a few times. The V and J genes are TRBV5-6 and TRBJ2-5; 9 bases line up with TRBD2. The junction had 3 bases not matched to a gene; V was cut back by 0 bases and J by 0 bases. The CDR3 contains 16 residues. Germline values: CDR1 SGHDT, CDR2 YYEEEE. Written as DNA, the CDR3 is TGTGCCAGCAGCTTGGGACTAGCGGACTACCAAGAGACCCAGTACTTC. Amino acids: CASSLGLADYQETQYF.

This clonotype was detected a few times. V is TRBV27 and J is TRBJ2-1; no clear D. Germline V gene sequence: CDR1 MNHEY, CDR2 SMNVEV (reference sequence). CDR3 length equals 13 residues. Trimming shortened V by 2 bases and J by 5 bases, and 7 bases separated the two germline ends. In nucleotides, the CDR3 is TGTGCCAGCAGTTTAATGGCAAACAATGAGCAGTTCTTC. It yields the protein CASSLMANNEQFF.

The chain carries TRBV2 and TRBJ1-4; D not resolved. There are 14 residues in the CDR3. Trimming stripped 5 bases from V and 2 bases from J, with 9 bases between. CDR1 and CDR2 (germline): SNHLY, FYNNEI. For the CDR3, the DNA is TGTGCCAGCAGTTTCAGCCGCACTAATGAAAAACTGTTTTTT. As protein: CASSFSRTNEKLFF.

Note on this clonotype: Germline and junction disagree at one end, which may indicate a read error. The chain is built from TRBV19 and TRBJ2-1, with 9 bases identical to TRBD1. Germline loops: CDR1 LNHDA, CDR2 SQIVND (reference sequence). The CDR3 has 16 residues. The CDR3 loop is CASSTGTGLSFNEQFF. The CDR3 region has the DNA TGTGCCAGTAGTACCGGGACAGGGCTGTCCTTCAATGAGCAGTTCTTC.

The J gene is TRBJ2-1, the V gene TRBV4-2, with unresolved D. V was shortened by 0 bases and J by 0 bases, with 12 bases between the two germline ends. Germline loops: CDR1 LGHNA, CDR2 YNFKEQ. The CDR3 has 17 residues. Here the CDR3 DNA reads TGTGCCAGCAGCCAAGATCTACCCGAAAGCTCCTACAATGAGCAGTTCTTC. It codes for CASSQDLPESSYNEQFF.

This clonotype was seen once. The chain couples TRBV19 to TRBJ2-5; 10 bases are a match to TRBD1. J gave up 4 bases and V 5 bases, and 10 bases lay outside the gene matches. The CDR3 consists of 16 residues. Germline assignment: CDR1 LNHDA and CDR2 SQIVND (reference sequence). This chain's CDR3 is CASSGRQGAPGETQYF. Here the CDR3 DNA reads TGTGCCAGTAGTGGAAGACAGGGGGCGCCGGGAGAGACCCAGTACTTC.

This clonotype was detected ten times or more. The chain carries TRBV12-3 or TRBV12-4 and TRBJ1-1; tentatively, D is TRBD1 (6 bases). The CDR3 has 15 residues. V lost 5 bases to trimming and J lost 9 bases, with 22 bases between them. CDR3 nucleotide sequence: TGTGCCAGCAGTCAATCGACAGGCGCTCGAAAAAAAGCTTTCTTT. Translating gives CASSQSTGARKKAFF.

The sample holds a few counts of this clonotype. The chain has TRBV12-3 or TRBV12-4 and TRBJ1-2; D uncertain. The V and J ends lost 6 bases and 2 bases respectively, with 10 bases between them. The CDR3 consists of 13 residues. Here the CDR3 reads CASSIGDNYGYTF. The CDR3 DNA reads TGTGCCAGCAGCATAGGAGACAACTATGGCTACACCTTC.

This chain joins TRBV12-3 or TRBV12-4 and TRBJ1-3, with TRBD1 matching 8 bases. The trim removed 3 bases at V and 8 bases at J, leaving 6 bases unmatched. The CDR3 runs 14 residues. CDR3: CASSFGQGRDTIYF. The CDR3 DNA follows: TGTGCCAGCAGTTTTGGACAGGGTCGGGACACCATATATTTT.

This clonotype occurred a few times. The DNA of the CDR3 is TGTGCCAGCAGTTCGACAGGGGAAGGAAGCTATGGCTACACCTTC. Residues: CASSSTGEGSYGYTF. The rearrangement joins TRBV6-5 to TRBJ1-2; 8 bases align to TRBD1. The germline V gene has CDR1 MNHEY and CDR2 SVGAGI. The V segment lost 4 bases and the J segment 4 bases; nucleotides outside the gene matches: 8. There are 15 residues in the CDR3.

The genes are TRBV12-3 or TRBV12-4 and TRBJ1-3, with TRBD1 matching 11 bases. With 3 bases clipped from V and 0 bases from J, the junction kept 1 base outside the gene matches. The CDR3 covers 16 residues. The CDR3 is CASSFGQGASGNTIYF. The CDR3 DNA is TGTGCCAGCAGTTTCGGACAGGGGGCCTCTGGAAACACCATATATTTT.

This sequence joins TRBV6-5 and TRBJ1-1, with D uncertain. The germline V gene encodes CDR1 MNHEY and CDR2 SVGAGI. The germline V and J ends were trimmed by 7 bases and 5 bases, with 5 bases remaining between them. This CDR3 contains 10 residues. The CDR3 region has the DNA TGTGCCAGCACACGGACTGAAGCTTTCTTT. Residues: CASTRTEAFF.